The 10 T cell receptor beta chains below come from one sample, sequenced in a study of T cells in Graves' hyperthyroidism and ophthalmopathy. Authors of the study amplified TCR beta CDR3 regions from RNA transcripts. The TCR CDR3 was amplified in a first-round RT-PCR using the HTBI primer set. TCRdb ran MiXCR on the multiplex PCR reads and lists one entry per CDR3 protein. The table has fewer than 650,000 distinct CDR3 sequences, roughly 14% seen once. The sequencing input was blood. These receptors originate from a middle-aged woman with Graves' ophthalmopathy.

This clonotype was picked up many times. The chain couples TRBV29-1 to TRBJ2-7, with D perhaps TRBD2 (6 bases). This CDR3 is built from 12 residues. Between the trimmed V and J ends, which lost 3 bases and 2 bases, there was a span of 8 bases. CDR1 SQVTM and CDR2 ANQGSEA come from the germline V gene. CDR3 coding DNA: TGCAGCGTTGAGGAGGGACCCTACGAGCAGTACTTC. Its translation is CSVEEGPYEQYF.

Many counts were recorded for this clonotype. The chain uses TRBV18 and TRBJ1-1, with D possibly matching TRBD1 (6 bases). V lost 2 bases to trimming and J lost 3 bases, with 13 bases between them. Germline CDR1 and CDR2: KGHSH and LQKENI. This CDR3 is built from 15 residues. CDR3 DNA sequence: TGTGCCAGCTCACCATACGAGGGGGAGGACACTGAAGCTTTCTTT. It codes for CASSPYEGEDTEAFF.

This clonotype has at least ten counts. The rearrangement uses TRBV29-1 and TRBJ1-1, with D possibly TRBD1 on 6 matching bases. Trimming took 6 bases from V and 5 from J, leaving 10 bases between them. Germline V gives CDR1 SQVTM, CDR2 ANQGSEA. The CDR3 totals 11 residues. In nucleotides, the CDR3 is TGCAGCGTACAGGGATGGACTGAAGCTTTCTTT. It translates to CSVQGWTEAFF.

The chain couples TRBV7-3 to TRBJ1-2; no reliable D call. V was clipped by 5 bases and J by 8 bases, with 18 bases between them. The germline CDR1 and CDR2 sequences are SGHTA and FQGTGA. The CDR3 covers 14 residues. The CDR3 protein is CASSPEGRLGGYTF. The CDR3 DNA is TGTGCCAGCAGCCCCGAGGGCAGGTTAGGCGGCTACACCTTC.

This clonotype occurred a few times. The chain has TRBV4-2 and TRBJ2-5, with 7 bases identical to TRBD2. The germline V gene encodes CDR1 LGHNA and CDR2 YNFKEQ. This CDR3 region has 16 residues. J lost 3 bases, V lost 0 bases, and 7 bases had no gene match. The CDR3 nucleotides are TGTGCCAGCAGCCAAGATGCCGGGACTACTAAAGAGACCCAGTACTTC. It is translated as CASSQDAGTTKETQYF.

This clonotype was counted at least ten times. The CDR3 coding sequence is TGCAGCGTTAGGACTAGCGCGAACACCGGGGAGCTGTTTTTT. It translates to CSVRTSANTGELFF. The chain has TRBV29-1 and TRBJ2-2, with TRBD2 identical over 9 bases. Germline CDR1 and CDR2: SQVTM and ANQGSEA. The V segment lost 5 bases and the J segment 0 bases; nucleotides outside the gene matches: 1. CDR3 length: 14 residues.

This clonotype was observed at least ten times. This chain connects TRBV13 to TRBJ1-1, with a weak D call TRBD1 (6 bases). This CDR3 spans 14 amino acids. The V end was cut by 2 bases, the J end by 5 bases, with 12 bases between. The germline CDR1 and CDR2 sequences are PRHDT and FYEKMQ (reference sequence). CDR3 bases: TGTGCCAGCAGCTTACGGGGGGCGAGGACTGAAGCTTTCTTT. Translated, it gives CASSLRGARTEAFF.

This clonotype was picked up many times. The CDR3 coding sequence is TGTGCCATCACTATAGCGGAAACTTCCTACGAGCAGTACTTC. This sequence encodes CAITIAETSYEQYF. The chain couples TRBV10-3 to TRBJ2-7; the D gene is possibly TRBD2 (6 bases). Between the trimmed V and J ends, which lost 7 bases and 1 base, there was a span of 14 bases. Germline CDR1 and CDR2: ENHRY and SYGVKD. The CDR3 contains 14 residues.

This clonotype was observed at least ten times. The rearrangement links TRBV2 to TRBJ1-1; 10 positions match TRBD1. The J segment lost 7 bases and the V segment lost 7 bases, leaving 15 bases of the junction unmatched. Germline lookup yields CDR1 SNHLY and CDR2 FYNNEI. This CDR3 contains 16 residues. The chain's CDR3 is CASTIYPGQGWGEAFF. Here the CDR3 DNA reads TGTGCCAGCACCATATACCCGGGACAGGGGTGGGGTGAAGCTTTCTTT.

This clonotype was observed at least ten times. This sequence joins TRBV29-1 and TRBJ2-7; TRBD2 matches at 7 bases. V lost 4 bases and J lost 7; bases outside the gene matches: 4. The CDR3 has 11 residues. Germline V gene data show CDR1 as SQVTM and CDR2 as ANQGSEA. The CDR3 loop is CSVGGGREQYF. The CDR3 nucleotides are TGCAGCGTTGGGGGGGGTCGGGAGCAGTACTTC.